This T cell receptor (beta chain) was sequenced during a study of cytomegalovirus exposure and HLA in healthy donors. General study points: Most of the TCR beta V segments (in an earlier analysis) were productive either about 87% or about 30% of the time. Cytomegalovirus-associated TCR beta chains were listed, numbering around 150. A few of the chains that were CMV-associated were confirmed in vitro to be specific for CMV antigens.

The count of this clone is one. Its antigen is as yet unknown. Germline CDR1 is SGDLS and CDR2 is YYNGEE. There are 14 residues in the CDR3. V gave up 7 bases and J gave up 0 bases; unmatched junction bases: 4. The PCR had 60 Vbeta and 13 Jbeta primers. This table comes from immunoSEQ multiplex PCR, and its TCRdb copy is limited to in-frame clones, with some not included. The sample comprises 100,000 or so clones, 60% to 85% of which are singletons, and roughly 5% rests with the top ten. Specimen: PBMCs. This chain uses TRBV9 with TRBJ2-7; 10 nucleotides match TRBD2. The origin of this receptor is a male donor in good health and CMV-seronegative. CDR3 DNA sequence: TGTGCCAGCTCACCTAGCGGGGGCTCCTACGAGCAGTACTTC. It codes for CASSPSGGSYEQYF.